This T cell receptor beta chain came from a study of early T cells in non-severe SARS-CoV-2 infection. Tagging with unique molecular identifiers was applied to individual cDNA molecules. Using its own MiXCR run on the 5' RACE reads, TCRdb lists one record per CDR3 protein. The sample yields 70,000 to 90,000 distinct CDR3 sequences, about 10% seen once. The sample in question was whole blood, obtained at baseline. This sequence was found in an adult who was a healthcare worker with PCR-confirmed SARS-CoV-2 infection or an uninfected control (not recorded which).

As DNA, the CDR3 is TGTGCCAGCAGTGCTAGCGCAAAGGGGACCCAGTACTTC. It encodes CASSASAKGTQYF. The chain couples TRBV2 to TRBJ2-5; a possible D gene is TRBD2 (6 bases). CDR1 is SNHLY, CDR2 FYNNEI, per germline. V was cut by 4 bases and J by 7 bases, with 13 bases left in between. The CDR3 is made up of 13 amino acids.